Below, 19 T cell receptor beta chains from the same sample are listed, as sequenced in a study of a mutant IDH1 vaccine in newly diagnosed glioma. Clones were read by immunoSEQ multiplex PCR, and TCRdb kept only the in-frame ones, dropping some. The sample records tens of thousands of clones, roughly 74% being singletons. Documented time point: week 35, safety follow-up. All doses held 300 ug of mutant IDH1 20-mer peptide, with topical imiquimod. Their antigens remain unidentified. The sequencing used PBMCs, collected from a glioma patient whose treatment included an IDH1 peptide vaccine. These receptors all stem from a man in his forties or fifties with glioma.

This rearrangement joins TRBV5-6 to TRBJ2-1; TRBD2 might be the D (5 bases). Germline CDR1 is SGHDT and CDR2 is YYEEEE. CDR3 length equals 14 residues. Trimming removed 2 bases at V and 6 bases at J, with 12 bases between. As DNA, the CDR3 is TGTGCCAGCAGCTTAGCGGTTCCGCCCAATGAGCAGTTCTTC. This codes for CASSLAVPPNEQFF.

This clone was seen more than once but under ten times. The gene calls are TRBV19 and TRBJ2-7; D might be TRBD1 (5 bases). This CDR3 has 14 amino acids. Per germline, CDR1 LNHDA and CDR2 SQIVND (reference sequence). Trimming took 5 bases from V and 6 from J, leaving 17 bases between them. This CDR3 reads CASSRPDTPSEQYF. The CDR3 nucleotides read TGTGCCAGTAGTCGTCCGGACACCCCGAGCGAGCAGTACTTC.

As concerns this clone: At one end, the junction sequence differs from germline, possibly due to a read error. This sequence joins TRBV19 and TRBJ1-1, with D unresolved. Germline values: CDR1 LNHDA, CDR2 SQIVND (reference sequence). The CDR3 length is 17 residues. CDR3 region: CASSVDLSQYMNTEAFF. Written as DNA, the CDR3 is TGTGCCAGTAGTGTAGACCTCTCACAATACATGAACACTGAAGCTTTCTTT. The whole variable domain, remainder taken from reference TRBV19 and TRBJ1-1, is DGGITQSPKYLFRKEGQNVTLSCEQNLNHDAMYWYRQDPGQGLRLIYYSQIVNDFQKGDIAEGYSVSREKKESFPLTVTSAQKNPTAFYLCASSVDLSQYMNTEAFFGQGTRLTVV.

Here the CDR3 DNA reads TGTGCCAGCAGCGTAGCACCCAGGGGGGGAGGGGGTAATTCACCCCTCCACTTT. Its protein is CASSVAPRGGGGNSPLHF. V gene TRBV9 combines with J gene TRBJ1-6, with 7 bases lining up with TRBD1. From germline, CDR1 is SGDLS and CDR2 YYNGEE. The CDR3 has 18 amino acids. Trimming removed 0 bases from V and 6 bases from J; junction bases left unmatched: 12.

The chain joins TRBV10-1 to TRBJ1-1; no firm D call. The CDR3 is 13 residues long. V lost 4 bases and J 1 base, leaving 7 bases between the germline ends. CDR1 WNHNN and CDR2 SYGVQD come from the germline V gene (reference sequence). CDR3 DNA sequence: TGCGCCAGCAGTGGAAACAGGAACACTGAAGCTTTCTTT. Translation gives CASSGNRNTEAFF.

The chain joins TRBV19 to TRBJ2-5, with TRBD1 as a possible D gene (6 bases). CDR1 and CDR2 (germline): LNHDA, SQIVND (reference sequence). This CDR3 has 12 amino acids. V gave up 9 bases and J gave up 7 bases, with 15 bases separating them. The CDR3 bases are TGTGCCAGCAGACAGGCCGGAGGGACCCAGTACTTC. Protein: CASRQAGGTQYF.

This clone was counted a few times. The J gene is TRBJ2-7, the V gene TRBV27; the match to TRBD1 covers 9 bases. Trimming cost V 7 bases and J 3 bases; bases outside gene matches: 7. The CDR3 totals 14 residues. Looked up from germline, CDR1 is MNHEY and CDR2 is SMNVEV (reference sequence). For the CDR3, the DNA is TGTGCCAGCAAAACCGGGACAGGGTACTACGAGCAGTACTTC. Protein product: CASKTGTGYYEQYF.

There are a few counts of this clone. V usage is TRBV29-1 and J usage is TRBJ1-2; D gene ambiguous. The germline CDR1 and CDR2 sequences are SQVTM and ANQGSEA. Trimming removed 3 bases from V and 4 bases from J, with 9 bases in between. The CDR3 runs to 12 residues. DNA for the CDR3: TGCAGCGTTGACGGCAGATTCTATGGCTACACCTTC. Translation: CSVDGRFYGYTF.

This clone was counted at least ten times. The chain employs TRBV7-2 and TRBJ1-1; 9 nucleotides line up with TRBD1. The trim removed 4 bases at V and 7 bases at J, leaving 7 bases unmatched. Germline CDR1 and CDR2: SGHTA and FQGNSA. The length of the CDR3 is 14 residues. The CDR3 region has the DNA TGTGCCAGCAGCTCGGACAGGGGCTACGTTGAAGCTTTCTTT. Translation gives CASSSDRGYVEAFF.

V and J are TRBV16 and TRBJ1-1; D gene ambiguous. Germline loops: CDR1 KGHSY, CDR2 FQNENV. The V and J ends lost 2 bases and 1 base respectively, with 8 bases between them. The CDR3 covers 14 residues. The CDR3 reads CASSQQRQNTEAFF. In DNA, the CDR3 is TGTGCCAGCAGCCAACAAAGACAGAACACTGAAGCTTTCTTT.

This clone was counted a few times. For the CDR3, the DNA is TGTGCCAGCACCAACTGGGGGGGGGCTATGGAGACCCAGTACTTC. Translating gives CASTNWGGAMETQYF. V gene TRBV5-6 combines with J gene TRBJ2-5; the D gene is possibly TRBD2 (7 bases). Looked up from germline, CDR1 is SGHDT and CDR2 is YYEEEE. Trimming took off 6 bases at V and 5 bases at J, with 20 bases between the two ends. CDR3 length: 15 amino acids.

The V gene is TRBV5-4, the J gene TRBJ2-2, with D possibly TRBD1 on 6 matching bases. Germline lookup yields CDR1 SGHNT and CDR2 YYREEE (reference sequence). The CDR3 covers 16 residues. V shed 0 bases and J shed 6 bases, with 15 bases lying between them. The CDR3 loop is CASSLGQAFFPGELFF. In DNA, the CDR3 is TGTGCCAGCAGCTTGGGACAGGCCTTCTTCCCCGGGGAGCTGTTTTTT.

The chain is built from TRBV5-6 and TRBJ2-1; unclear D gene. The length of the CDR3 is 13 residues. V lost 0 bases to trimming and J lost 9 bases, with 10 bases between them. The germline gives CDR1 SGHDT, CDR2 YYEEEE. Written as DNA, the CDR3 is TGTGCCAGCAGCTTGGGAGTGGGTGGTGAGCAGTTCTTC. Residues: CASSLGVGGEQFF.

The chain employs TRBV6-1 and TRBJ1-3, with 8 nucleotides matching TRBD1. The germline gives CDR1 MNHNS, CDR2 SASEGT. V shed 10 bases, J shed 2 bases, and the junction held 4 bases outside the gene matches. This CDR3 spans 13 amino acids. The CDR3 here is CATRTGPGNTIYF. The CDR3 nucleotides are TGTGCCACCCGGACAGGGCCTGGAAACACCATATATTTT.

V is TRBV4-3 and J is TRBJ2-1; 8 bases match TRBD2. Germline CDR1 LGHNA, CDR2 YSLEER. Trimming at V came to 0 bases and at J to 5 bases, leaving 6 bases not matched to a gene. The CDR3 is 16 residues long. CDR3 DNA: TGCGCCAGCAGCCAAGATCTCAGCGGGGGAGACAATGAGCAGTTCTTC. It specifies CASSQDLSGGDNEQFF.

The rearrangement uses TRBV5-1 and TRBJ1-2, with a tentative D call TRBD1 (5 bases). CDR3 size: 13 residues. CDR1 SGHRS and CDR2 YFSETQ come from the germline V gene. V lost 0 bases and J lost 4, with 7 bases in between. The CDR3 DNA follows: TGCGCCAGCAGCTTGGCGACAGCCTATGGCTACACCTTC. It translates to CASSLATAYGYTF.

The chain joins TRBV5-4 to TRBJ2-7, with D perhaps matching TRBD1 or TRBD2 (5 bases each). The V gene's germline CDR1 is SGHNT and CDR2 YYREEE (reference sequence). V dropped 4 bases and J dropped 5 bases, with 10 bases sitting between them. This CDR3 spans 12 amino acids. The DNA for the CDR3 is TGTGCCAGCAGCCATGGGACGGACGAGCAGTACTTC. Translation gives CASSHGTDEQYF.

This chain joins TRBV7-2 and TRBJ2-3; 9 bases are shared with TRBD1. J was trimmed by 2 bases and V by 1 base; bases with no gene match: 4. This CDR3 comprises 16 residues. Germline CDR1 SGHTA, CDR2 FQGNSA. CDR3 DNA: TGTGCCAGCAGCTTAGGGACAGGGGATTCCACAGATACGCAGTATTTT. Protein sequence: CASSLGTGDSTDTQYF.

As DNA, the CDR3 is TGTGCCAGCAGCCAGACTGAAATGAACACTGAAGCTTTCTTT. It is translated as CASSQTEMNTEAFF. The J gene is TRBJ1-1, the V gene TRBV4-2; D remains ambiguous. The germline V gene has CDR1 LGHNA and CDR2 YNFKEQ. The length of the CDR3 is 14 residues. Between the trimmed V and J ends, which lost 3 bases and 0 bases, there was a span of 8 bases.